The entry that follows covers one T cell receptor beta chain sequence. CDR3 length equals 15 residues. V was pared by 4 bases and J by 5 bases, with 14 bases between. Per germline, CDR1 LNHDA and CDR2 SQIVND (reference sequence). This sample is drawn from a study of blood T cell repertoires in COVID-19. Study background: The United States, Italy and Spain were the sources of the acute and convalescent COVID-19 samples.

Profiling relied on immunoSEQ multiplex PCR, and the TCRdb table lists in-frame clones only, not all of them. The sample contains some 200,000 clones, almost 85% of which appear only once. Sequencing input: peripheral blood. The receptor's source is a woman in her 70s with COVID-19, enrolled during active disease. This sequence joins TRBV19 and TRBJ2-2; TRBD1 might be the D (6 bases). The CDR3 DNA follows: TGTGCCAGTAGTAGCCCGACAGGATTGACCGGGGAGCTGTTTTTT. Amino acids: CASSSPTGLTGELFF.